The 26 T cell receptor beta chains presented below share a single source sample, sequenced in a study of CD8 T cells in Susac syndrome. Reverse transcription of about 0.5 to 1 ug RNA was carried out with random hexamers. MiXCR was run by TCRdb on the immunoSEQ multiplex PCR reads, yielding one entry per CDR3 protein. This table holds hundreds of thousands of distinct CDR3 sequences, roughly 96% found once. Material: CD4+ T cells from PBMCs. These receptors were collected from a human donor with multiple sclerosis.

The gene calls are TRBV5-6 and TRBJ2-1, with TRBD1 identical over 9 bases. The V and J ends lost 5 bases and 8 bases, in that order; junction bases with no gene match: 2. There are 12 residues in the CDR3. The V gene's germline CDR1 is SGHDT and CDR2 YYEEEE. The CDR3 loop is CASRDRGHEQFF. CDR3 coding DNA: TGTGCCAGCAGGGACAGGGGCCATGAGCAGTTCTTC.

J is TRBJ2-1 and V is TRBV24-1; 9 nucleotides line up with TRBD2. This CDR3 comprises 16 residues. Looked up from germline, CDR1 is KGHDR and CDR2 is SFDVKD. Trimming at V came to 4 bases and at J to 8 bases, leaving 11 bases not matched to a gene. The CDR3 bases are TGTGCCACCAGTGACCCCGCCGGGACTAGCTCACATGAGCAGTTCTTC. This translates into CATSDPAGTSSHEQFF.

This sequence joins TRBV7-2 and TRBJ1-5; D is uncertain. V dropped 1 base and J dropped 0 bases, with 7 bases sitting between them. The CDR3 contains 15 residues. Germline V gene sequence: CDR1 SGHTA, CDR2 FQGNSA. DNA of the CDR3: TGTGCCAGCAGCTTAGTTAGCGGTAGCAATCAGCCCCAGCATTTT. Its protein is CASSLVSGSNQPQHF.

The chain carries TRBV4-1 and TRBJ1-5; D unresolved. The germline gives CDR1 MGHRA, CDR2 YSYEKL. The germline V and J ends were trimmed by 0 bases and 0 bases, with 12 bases remaining between them. This CDR3 is built from 17 residues. The CDR3 sequence: CASSQDLASYSNQPQHF. CDR3 DNA sequence: TGCGCCAGCAGCCAAGATTTGGCCAGCTATAGCAATCAGCCCCAGCATTTT.

The rearrangement links TRBV3-1 to TRBJ2-7; TRBD2 might be the D (5 bases). The CDR3 is made up of 12 amino acids. Germline values: CDR1 LGHDT, CDR2 YNNKEL (reference sequence). V lost 6 bases and J lost 6, with 12 bases in between. CDR3 residues: CASSLTEGEQYF. DNA for the CDR3: TGTGCCAGCAGTCTGACCGAGGGCGAGCAGTACTTC.

This sequence joins TRBV4-1 and TRBJ2-5, with D maybe TRBD2 (6 bases). Germline loops: CDR1 MGHRA, CDR2 YSYEKL. The CDR3 loop spans 15 amino acids. V was pared by 4 bases and J by 2 bases, with 14 bases between. The CDR3, as DNA: TGCGCCAGCAGCCCCTACCGGGACTTGCAAGAGACCCAGTACTTC. It encodes CASSPYRDLQETQYF.

This clonotype was picked up one time. No DNA is shown, since the ends of the CDR3 on it are uncertain; the CDR3 is the one TCRdb lists. This chain uses TRBV6-2 or TRBV6-3 with TRBJ1-5. The CDR3 extends over 14 residues, inclusive of both ends. CDR1 is MNHEY, CDR2 SVGEGT, per germline. The CDR3 region is CASSSSSRSQPQHF.

The gene calls are TRBV6-5 and TRBJ1-1, with 9 positions matching TRBD1. Trimming removed 2 bases from V and 1 base from J; junction bases left unmatched: 14. Germline V lookup: CDR1 MNHEY, CDR2 SVGAGI. CDR3 length: 19 residues. Here the CDR3 DNA reads TGTGCCAGCAGTTACCCGGGACAGGGAAGATGGGAGGAGAACACTGAAGCTTTCTTT. Protein sequence: CASSYPGQGRWEENTEAFF.

V gene TRBV18 combines with J gene TRBJ2-1, with 7 bases matching TRBD2. After removal of 3 bases from V and 6 bases from J, the junction contained 11 bases not matched to a gene. This CDR3 is built from 16 residues. Germline loops: CDR1 KGHSH, CDR2 LQKENI. The chain's CDR3 is CASSPQLAEPINEQFF. Here the CDR3 DNA reads TGTGCCAGCTCACCTCAGCTAGCGGAGCCTATCAATGAGCAGTTCTTC. Combining the CDR3 with reference TRBV18 and TRBJ2-1 gives the whole variable domain NAGVMQNPRHLVRRRGQEARLRCSPMKGHSHVYWYRQLPEEGLKFMVYLQKENIIDESGMPKERFSAEFPKEGPSILRIQQVVRGDSAAYFCASSPQLAEPINEQFFGPGTRLTVL.

This sequence joins TRBV6-2 or TRBV6-3 and TRBJ2-7; perhaps D is TRBD1 or TRBD2 (5 bases each). V was shortened by 6 bases and J by 3 bases, with 9 bases between the two germline ends. The CDR3 loop spans 12 amino acids. Germline assignment: CDR1 MNHEY and CDR2 SVGEGT. The chain's CDR3 is CASSPGLYEQYF. Written as DNA, the CDR3 is TGTGCCAGCAGCCCGGGGCTCTACGAGCAGTACTTC.

This chain uses TRBV7-9 with TRBJ2-7, with D possibly being TRBD2 (5 bases). The germline V and J ends were trimmed by 5 bases and 6 bases, with 20 bases remaining between them. CDR1 SEHNR and CDR2 FQNEAQ come from the germline V gene (reference sequence). The CDR3 runs to 15 residues. The CDR3 DNA reads TGTGCCAGCAGCCCAAAGAGCTTCACTAGGTTCGAGCAGTACTTC. It is translated as CASSPKSFTRFEQYF.

This rearrangement joins TRBV2 to TRBJ1-2; D is undetermined. The V and J ends lost 2 bases and 13 bases respectively, with 17 bases between them. The germline V gene has CDR1 SNHLY and CDR2 FYNNEI. The CDR3 extends over 13 amino acids. This chain's CDR3 is CASSEFRLAGPTF. CDR3 DNA: TGTGCCAGCAGTGAATTTCGGTTGGCCGGCCCCACCTTC.

Here the CDR3 reads CARGLEELSGYTF. CDR3 nucleotides: TGTGCCCGAGGACTGGAGGAACTATCTGGCTACACCTTC. The chain couples TRBV30 to TRBJ1-2; D ambiguous. The germline gives CDR1 GTSNPN, CDR2 SVGIG (reference sequence). The CDR3 loop spans 13 amino acids. Trimming pared 8 bases from V and 7 bases from J, leaving 20 bases between.

The CDR3, as DNA: TGCAGCGCCTTGGACAGGTTAGATGAAAAACTGTTTTTT. This encodes CSALDRLDEKLFF. The chain carries TRBV29-1 and TRBJ1-4, with TRBD1 identical over 7 bases. Per the germline V gene, CDR1 is SQVTM and CDR2 is ANQGSEA. Unmatched junction bases numbered 8, after V lost 7 bases and J lost 6 bases. This CDR3 contains 13 residues.

The chain carries TRBV15 and TRBJ2-7; D might be TRBD1 (5 bases). The length of the CDR3 is 13 residues. Germline lookup yields CDR1 LNHNV and CDR2 YYDKDF (reference sequence). The V end was cut by 4 bases, the J end by 3 bases, with 10 bases between. The CDR3 DNA follows: TGTGCCACCAGCACCAGACAGAGCTACGAGCAGTACTTC. It is translated as CATSTRQSYEQYF. The whole variable domain, filled in from reference TRBV15 and TRBJ2-7, reads DAMVIQNPRYQVTQFGKPVTLSCSQTLNHNVMYWYQQKSSQAPKLLFHYYDKDFNNEADTPDNFQSRRPNTSFCFLDIRSPGLGDTAMYLCATSTRQSYEQYFGPGTRLTVT.

The chain links TRBV2 to TRBJ2-4; TRBD1 matches at 7 bases. Germline V gene lookup returns CDR1 SNHLY and CDR2 FYNNEI. The CDR3 has 12 amino acids. J gave up 6 bases and V 6 bases, and 2 bases lay outside the gene matches. The CDR3 DNA reads as TGTGCCAGCAGGGGGACAGTAAACATTCAGTACTTC. This codes for CASRGTVNIQYF.

The chain uses TRBV27 and TRBJ2-3; D call uncertain. The CDR3 totals 15 residues. Germline CDR1 and CDR2: MNHEY and SMNVEV (reference sequence). Trimming cost V 3 bases and J 0 bases, with 10 bases left between them. The CDR3 sequence is CASSFFGSSTDTQYF. DNA for the CDR3: TGTGCCAGCAGTTTTTTCGGGTCTAGCACAGATACGCAGTATTTT.

The chain recombines TRBV9 with TRBJ2-5; a possible D gene is TRBD1 (6 bases). There are 12 residues in the CDR3. CDR1 SGDLS and CDR2 YYNGEE come from the germline V gene. V was clipped by 3 bases and J by 5 bases, with 8 bases between them. The CDR3 nucleotides are TGTGCCAGCAGCGAGGGGGACGAGACCCAGTACTTC. Protein product: CASSEGDETQYF.

Only one count was recorded for this clonotype. The CDR3 reads CASSHSPAGHTDTQYF. Here the CDR3 DNA reads TGTGCCAGCAGTCACTCCCCAGCGGGGCACACAGATACGCAGTATTTT. The gene calls are TRBV12-3 or TRBV12-4 and TRBJ2-3, with 7 bases identical to TRBD2. Trimming cost V 5 bases and J 2 bases; bases outside gene matches: 10. The CDR3 is 16 amino acids.

This clonotype showed up just once. The chain carries TRBV5-1 and TRBJ2-7; TRBD1 matches at 7 bases. With 3 bases clipped from V and 2 bases from J, the junction kept 5 bases outside the gene matches. The CDR3 is 14 amino acids. In germline, CDR1 is SGHRS, CDR2 YFSETQ. CDR3: CASSYLQGAYEQYF. As DNA, the CDR3 is TGCGCCAGCAGCTACCTCCAGGGGGCCTACGAGCAGTACTTC.

This chain links TRBV7-6 with TRBJ2-4; TRBD1 matches at 10 bases. The CDR3 contains 13 residues. Germline V gene data show CDR1 as SGHVS and CDR2 as FNYEAQ. V dropped 5 bases and J dropped 8; count of bases not matched to a gene: 3. CDR3 in DNA: TGTGCCAGCAGCCGGGACAGGGGAGACATTCAGTACTTC. This codes for CASSRDRGDIQYF.

V is TRBV30 and J is TRBJ1-3, with 7 bases matching TRBD1. Germline values: CDR1 GTSNPN, CDR2 SVGIG (reference sequence). The CDR3 runs 13 residues. The trim removed 5 bases at V and 7 bases at J, leaving 8 bases unmatched. The CDR3 DNA follows: TGTGCCTGGCTCGACAGGGAACGGAACACCATATATTTT. This translates into CAWLDRERNTIYF.

V gene TRBV25-1 combines with J gene TRBJ2-3; D not resolved. In germline, CDR1 is MGHDK, CDR2 SYGVNS. CDR3 length equals 14 residues. Trimming removed 5 bases from V and 0 bases from J, with 9 bases in between. CDR3 sequence: CASSPRMSTDTQYF. DNA for the CDR3: TGTGCCAGCAGTCCTCGCATGAGCACAGATACGCAGTATTTT.

This clonotype was seen once. The rearrangement links TRBV9 to TRBJ2-1; the D gene is possibly TRBD2 (5 bases). The CDR3 runs 15 residues. V shed 1 base and J shed 4 bases, with 12 bases lying between them. Germline V gives CDR1 SGDLS, CDR2 YYNGEE. The CDR3 DNA reads TGTGCCAGCAGCGTATCGGGGAGAGAATACAATGAGCAGTTCTTC. Its protein is CASSVSGREYNEQFF.

The chain recombines TRBV9 with TRBJ2-3; TRBD2 matches at 14 bases. Germline CDR1 SGDLS, CDR2 YYNGEE. V was pared by 2 bases and J by 0 bases, with 14 bases of the junction left unmatched. The CDR3 is 21 residues long. As DNA, the CDR3 is TGTGCCAGCAGCGTTCGTGAGCGGACTAGCGGGGGGTCCTCTAGCACAGATACGCAGTATTTT. Its protein is CASSVRERTSGGSSSTDTQYF.

V usage is TRBV12-3 or TRBV12-4 and J usage is TRBJ1-4, with 10 bases lining up with TRBD1. This CDR3 region has 14 residues. With V trimmed by 7 bases and J by 4 bases, 3 bases remained unmatched. The CDR3 DNA is TGTGCCAGCACCGGGACAGGGGTTAATGAAAAACTGTTTTTT. Translation: CASTGTGVNEKLFF.